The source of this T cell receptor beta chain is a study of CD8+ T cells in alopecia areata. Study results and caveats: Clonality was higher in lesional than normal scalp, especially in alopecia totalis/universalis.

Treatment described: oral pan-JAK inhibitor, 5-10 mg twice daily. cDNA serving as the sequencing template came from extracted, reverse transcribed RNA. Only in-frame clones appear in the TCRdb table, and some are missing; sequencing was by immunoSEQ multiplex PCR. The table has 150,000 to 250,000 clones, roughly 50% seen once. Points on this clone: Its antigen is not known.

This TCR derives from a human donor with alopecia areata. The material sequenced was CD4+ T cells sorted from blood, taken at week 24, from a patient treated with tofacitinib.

The CDR3 nucleotides read TGCAGCGCCGAGGGGGATACGCGGGCTTTCTTT. Encoded protein: CSAEGDTRAFF. The genes are TRBV29-1 and TRBJ1-1; weak D call: TRBD1 (6 bases). V was pared by 7 bases and J by 11 bases, with 17 bases between. This CDR3 comprises 11 residues. Germline values: CDR1 SQVTM, CDR2 ANQGSEA.